One and the same sample provided the 27 T cell receptor beta chains below, sequenced in a study of T cells after yellow fever vaccination. TCRdb used MiXCR to reprocess the 5' RACE reads, holding one entry per CDR3 protein. The repertoire holds 200,000 to 250,000 distinct CDR3 sequences, 6.9% seen once, with 0.85% in the top ten. The sequencing used CD4+ T cells sorted from PBMCs, collected 15 days after the yellow fever booster vaccination. The receptors originated from a man younger than 45 who received the YFV17D yellow fever vaccine.

This clonotype appeared a few times. The CDR3 bases are TGTGCCAGCACCCCGACAGGGGGTCCTGGGGCCAACGTCCTGACTTTC. This translates into CASTPTGGPGANVLTF. This chain uses TRBV6-1 with TRBJ2-6, with 9 bases lining up with TRBD1. The V gene's germline CDR1 is MNHNS and CDR2 SASEGT. The CDR3 covers 16 residues. Germline trimming cut 7 bases from V and 2 bases from J; bases unmatched to any gene: 6.

The V call is TRBV19, the J call TRBJ2-1; TRBD2 matches 8 bases. Germline loops: CDR1 LNHDA, CDR2 SQIVND (reference sequence). V lost 2 bases, J lost 7 bases, and 7 bases stayed unmatched. The CDR3 is 15 residues long. CDR3 residues: CASSIREGVRNEQFF. CDR3 DNA sequence: TGTGCCAGTAGTATACGGGAGGGGGTCAGGAATGAGCAGTTCTTC. Using reference TRBV19 and TRBJ2-1 for the parts outside the CDR3, the full variable domain is DGGITQSPKYLFRKEGQNVTLSCEQNLNHDAMYWYRQDPGQGLRLIYYSQIVNDFQKGDIAEGYSVSREKKESFPLTVTSAQKNPTAFYLCASSIREGVRNEQFFGPGTRLTVL.

This clonotype was seen more than once but under ten times. The CDR3 DNA sequence: TGCAGTGCTAGAGCGGCGGGAGATATAAATGAGCAGTTCTTC. This translates into CSARAAGDINEQFF. The chain recombines TRBV20-1 with TRBJ2-1, with TRBD2 identical over 7 bases. Germline assignment: CDR1 DFQATT and CDR2 SNEGSKA (reference sequence). This CDR3 comprises 14 residues. V lost 1 base to trimming and J lost 7 bases; unmatched junction nucleotides: 7.

At least ten counts were recorded for this clonotype. This chain uses TRBV5-1 with TRBJ2-1; the D gene is possibly TRBD2 (5 bases). V gave up 1 base and J gave up 4 bases, with 15 bases separating them. CDR3 length: 16 amino acids. CDR1 and CDR2 (germline): SGHRS, YFSETQ. CDR3 nucleotide sequence: TGCGCCAGCAGCTTGCCATCGGGGTCTGGGTACAATGAGCAGTTCTTC. Protein: CASSLPSGSGYNEQFF.

In its sample, this clonotype was seen a few times. The V gene is TRBV20-1, the J gene TRBJ2-5; TRBD2 matches at 8 bases. The V gene end was trimmed by 0 bases and the J gene end by 5 bases; junction bases not matched to a gene: 14. From germline, CDR1 is DFQATT and CDR2 SNEGSKA (reference sequence). There are 17 residues in the CDR3. The CDR3 DNA reads as TGCAGTGCTAGAGAGTCTCTAGCGGGTCTAGGGCGGGAGACCCAGTACTTC. Translating it yields CSARESLAGLGRETQYF.

This clonotype was observed many times. The junction and the germline gene differ at one end; a read error may be behind it. This chain connects TRBV7-2 to TRBJ2-7; TRBD2 agrees at 10 bases. This CDR3 comprises 13 residues. Germline CDR1 SGHTA, CDR2 FQGNSA. CDR3 DNA: TGTGCCAGCAGCGTAGCGGGGGGCTACGAGCAGTACTTC. Protein sequence: CASSVAGGYEQYF.

The table lists this clonotype with many counts. Germline is not matched at one junction end, which may reflect a read error. CDR3 residues: CASSPDSDNEQFF. CDR3 bases: TGTGCCAGCAGCCCCGACTCCGACAATGAGCAGTTCTTC. The chain combines TRBV7-2 with TRBJ2-1; D uncertain. The CDR3 is 13 amino acids. The V gene's germline CDR1 is SGHTA and CDR2 FQGNSA.

The rearrangement links TRBV27 to TRBJ2-7; TRBD2 is a possible D gene (6 bases). V lost 9 bases, J lost 3 bases, and 15 bases lay in between. The CDR3 spans 13 residues. The germline V gene encodes CDR1 MNHEY and CDR2 SMNVEV (reference sequence). CDR3 nucleotides: TGTGCCAGTAAGGGACTGGTCGGCTACGAGCAGTACTTC. It specifies CASKGLVGYEQYF.

DNA for the CDR3: TGCAGTGCTAGAGACCTAGCGGGGAGGGCCGGGGACACCGGGGAGCTGTTTTTT. It encodes CSARDLAGRAGDTGELFF. V gene TRBV20-1 combines with J gene TRBJ2-2, with TRBD2 matching over 9 bases. Germline trimming cut 0 bases from V and 3 bases from J; bases unmatched to any gene: 11. The V gene's germline CDR1 is DFQATT and CDR2 SNEGSKA (reference sequence). The CDR3 extends over 18 amino acids.

This clonotype appeared many times. The chain couples TRBV5-1 to TRBJ1-1, with a tentative D call TRBD1 (5 bases). The CDR3 consists of 12 residues. V dropped 0 bases and J dropped 10 bases, with 10 bases sitting between them. Germline CDR1 and CDR2: SGHRS and YFSETQ. CDR3 nucleotide sequence: TGCGCCAGCAGCTTGGTAGGGGAAGTAGCTTTCTTT. Its translation is CASSLVGEVAFF.

This clonotype came up many times. The chain is built from TRBV27 and TRBJ2-7; no definite D call. V was shortened by 7 bases and J by 3 bases, with 16 bases between the two germline ends. CDR3 length: 14 residues. Germline CDR1 is MNHEY and CDR2 is SMNVEV (reference sequence). CDR3 DNA: TGTGCCAGCATGAGATACCCCCGAAACTACGAGCAGTACTTC. This encodes CASMRYPRNYEQYF.

In its sample, this clonotype was seen a few times. The chain uses TRBV28 and TRBJ2-7; D not certain. The CDR3 is made up of 12 amino acids. V lost 7 bases to trimming and J lost 0 bases, with 7 bases between them. Looked up from germline, CDR1 is MDHEN and CDR2 is SYDVKM. This CDR3 is CASKGHSYEQYF. CDR3 nucleotides: TGTGCCAGCAAGGGCCACTCCTACGAGCAGTACTTC.

The chain is built from TRBV21-1 and TRBJ2-6. TRBV21-1 is deemed a pseudogene. This CDR3 is 17 amino acids long. CDR3 sequence: CASSTHPPRSGANVLTF. The CDR3 coding sequence is TGTGCCAGCAGCACACACCCCCCGAGGTCTGGGGCCAACGTCCTGACTTTC.

This clonotype appeared a few times. The V and J genes are TRBV20-1 and TRBJ2-1; D remains ambiguous. The ends were cut back, 3 bases at V and 0 bases at J, with 12 bases in the middle. In germline, CDR1 is DFQATT, CDR2 SNEGSKA (reference sequence). The CDR3 runs to 15 residues. The CDR3 loop reads CSARRPYDSYNEQFF. CDR3 bases: TGCAGTGCTAGGCGACCGTATGACTCCTACAATGAGCAGTTCTTC.

This clonotype was picked up a small number of times. The chain carries TRBV7-2 and TRBJ2-7, with no clear D. The germline V gene has CDR1 SGHTA and CDR2 FQGNSA. Trimming stripped 4 bases from V and 2 bases from J, with 9 bases between. The CDR3 is 13 amino acids. The CDR3 bases are TGTGCCAGCAGCTCCCATTCCCCCTACGAGCAGTACTTC. Amino acids: CASSSHSPYEQYF.

The chain employs TRBV15 and TRBJ1-5; D is unresolved. The CDR3 has 12 amino acids. Trimming cost V 5 bases and J 7 bases, with 9 bases left between them. The germline CDR1 and CDR2 sequences are LNHNV and YYDKDF (reference sequence). The CDR3, as DNA: TGTGCCACCAGCTCGGGGTACCAGCCCCAGCATTTT. This gives the protein CATSSGYQPQHF.

This clonotype has only a few counts. This chain's CDR3 is CASSYVRGLTNEKLFF. In nucleotides, the CDR3 is TGTGCCAGCAGTTACGTCAGGGGGCTAACTAATGAAAAACTGTTTTTT. V usage is TRBV6-5 and J usage is TRBJ1-4; TRBD1 matches at 8 bases. Germline CDR1 and CDR2: MNHEY and SVGAGI. The V gene end was trimmed by 2 bases and the J gene end by 1 base; junction bases not matched to a gene: 3. There are 16 residues in the CDR3.

This clonotype was seen more than once but under ten times. The chain joins TRBV30 to TRBJ2-7; D call uncertain. This CDR3 is 14 amino acids long. The ends were cut back, 2 bases at V and 0 bases at J, with 11 bases in the middle. Germline V gene lookup returns CDR1 GTSNPN and CDR2 SVGIG (reference sequence). CDR3 bases: TGTGCCTGGAGTACGCTCAGGAGCTCCTACGAGCAGTACTTC. This codes for CAWSTLRSSYEQYF.

In this sample, this clonotype turned up a few times. The gene calls are TRBV7-8 and TRBJ2-2, with 7 bases aligning to TRBD2. Germline V gene data show CDR1 as SGHVS and CDR2 as FQNEAQ. J lost 6 bases, V lost 5 bases, and 15 bases had no gene match. The CDR3 totals 17 residues. In nucleotides, the CDR3 is TGTGCCAGCAGCGGCCGTGTGGGAGGGGTTCGGGCCGGGGAGCTGTTTTTT. Its translation is CASSGRVGGVRAGELFF.

In nucleotides, the CDR3 is TGTGCCAGCAGCTTCGGACAGGGAGGAGGTGGAAACACCATATATTTT. Translated, it gives CASSFGQGGGGNTIYF. The V gene is TRBV6-1, the J gene TRBJ1-3; 8 positions match TRBD1. CDR1 is MNHNS, CDR2 SASEGT, per germline. With 6 bases clipped from V and 3 bases from J, the junction kept 10 bases outside the gene matches. The CDR3 has 16 residues.

The chain combines TRBV29-1 with TRBJ2-2; D unclear. The germline V and J ends were trimmed by 3 bases and 9 bases, with 11 bases remaining between them. Germline-derived CDR1 and CDR2 are SQVTM and ANQGSEA. The CDR3 covers 12 residues. As DNA, the CDR3 is TGCAGCGTTGACAGCCTTCACCGGGAGCTGTTTTTT. Translation: CSVDSLHRELFF.

This clonotype was seen ten or more times. The J gene is TRBJ2-3, the V gene TRBV10-2; D remains ambiguous. Germline-derived CDR1 and CDR2 are WSHSY and SAAADI. V lost 8 bases, J lost 4 bases, and 7 bases lay in between. The CDR3 extends over 11 amino acids. The CDR3 DNA follows: TGCGCCAGCCTTAGTGCAGATACGCAGTATTTT. Its translation: CASLSADTQYF.

The chain recombines TRBV7-9 with TRBJ2-7, with 12 nucleotides matching TRBD1. Germline V gene lookup returns CDR1 SEHNR and CDR2 FQNEAQ (reference sequence). J lost 6 bases, V lost 0 bases, and 3 bases had no gene match. The CDR3 runs 15 residues. The CDR3 is CASSLAGQGAGEQYF. DNA for the CDR3: TGTGCCAGCAGCTTAGCGGGACAGGGGGCTGGCGAGCAGTACTTC.

V gene TRBV5-1 combines with J gene TRBJ2-7; TRBD1 matches 7 bases. The CDR3 loop spans 15 amino acids. CDR1 SGHRS and CDR2 YFSETQ come from the germline V gene. V gave up 1 base and J gave up 0 bases; unmatched junction bases: 4. CDR3 in DNA: TGCGCCAGCAGCTTGATTGGGGACAGCTCCTACGAGCAGTACTTC. It encodes CASSLIGDSSYEQYF.

In its sample, this clonotype was seen a few times. This chain links TRBV7-9 with TRBJ2-1, with TRBD2 as a possible D gene (6 bases). V shed 3 bases and J shed 2 bases, with 8 bases lying between them. Germline-derived CDR1 and CDR2 are SEHNR and FQNEAQ (reference sequence). The CDR3 extends over 14 amino acids. The CDR3 reads CASSFGGTYNEQFF. CDR3 sequence (DNA): TGTGCCAGCAGCTTTGGGGGGACCTACAATGAGCAGTTCTTC.

This clonotype has a count of ten or more. The V call is TRBV7-2, the J call TRBJ2-7; 7 bases are shared with TRBD2. V lost 1 base and J lost 3; bases outside the gene matches: 3. Germline V CDR1 and CDR2: SGHTA, FQGNSA. The CDR3 has 14 residues. The CDR3 DNA reads as TGTGCCAGCAGCTTAGAAGCGGGGATCTACGAGCAGTACTTC. Protein sequence: CASSLEAGIYEQYF.

The CDR3 region has the DNA TGTGCCAGCAGTTACAGGGGTCCTAGCGGGAGCGGCGGCCCGAGCTCCTACGAGCAGTACTTC. Protein product: CASSYRGPSGSGGPSSYEQYF. The V and J genes are TRBV6-2 or TRBV6-3 and TRBJ2-7; TRBD2 matches at 10 bases. There are 21 residues in the CDR3. The germline V gene has CDR1 MNHEY and CDR2 SVGEGT. Trimming removed 2 bases from V and 0 bases from J; junction bases left unmatched: 19.